A single sample gave rise to the 3 T cell receptor beta chains below, sequenced in a study of blood T cell repertoires in COVID-19. The table came from immunoSEQ multiplex PCR; TCRdb's copy has only in-frame clones and leaves some out. Of 400,000 to 550,000 clones listed, roughly 90% are singletons. Sample: peripheral blood. All receptors derive from a young woman with acute or convalescent COVID-19.

The chain is built from TRBV10-1 and TRBJ1-6, with D unresolved. The germline V and J ends were trimmed by 2 bases and 5 bases, with 7 bases remaining between them. CDR3 length: 14 residues. Per the germline V gene, CDR1 is WNHNN and CDR2 is SYGVQD (reference sequence). The CDR3 DNA is TGCGCCAGCAGTGAGCTCAGGAATAATTCACCCCTCCACTTT. Translation gives CASSELRNNSPLHF.

The chain joins TRBV5-8 to TRBJ1-2; 9 bases align to TRBD1. The germline gives CDR1 SGHTS, CDR2 YDEGEE. CDR3 length: 16 residues. V shed 0 bases, J shed 8 bases, and the junction held 11 bases outside the gene matches. The CDR3 coding sequence is TGTGCCAGCAGCTTGGTTAGGCGGACAGGGGTTGGCGGCTACACCTTC. Its protein product is CASSLVRRTGVGGYTF.

This chain joins TRBV6-6 and TRBJ2-1; weak D call: TRBD1 (8 bases). Trimming cost V 2 bases and J 9 bases, with 14 bases left between them. Germline CDR1 MNHNY, CDR2 SVGAGI (reference sequence). The CDR3 runs 14 residues. This CDR3 is CASSYGQGGGEQFF. The CDR3, as DNA: TGTGCCAGCAGTTACGGACAGGGCGGGGGTGAGCAGTTCTTC.